A selection of T cell receptor beta chains follows, all from one sample in a study of shared clonotypes between healthy human individuals. TCRdb's table, derived via immunoSEQ multiplex PCR, lists solely in-frame clones and lacks some. The table has roughly 2,500,000 clones, roughly 93% seen once. The sequencing sample was made of naive CD4+ T cells from PBMCs. The source of these receptors is a man aged 18 to 29 in good health. Some clones in this sample may be carry-over from other donors' samples. The CDR3 runs from the conserved cysteine through the conserved F or W. The order of the fields is clone size, V gene, J gene, CDR3 protein. Some rows have no size entry. The others give once, few or many, or a class for an expanded clone.

clone_size: -; v_call: TRBV6-5; j_call: TRBJ1-2; cdr3_aa: CASTRRVDYGYTF
clone_size: -; v_call: TRBV4-1; j_call: TRBJ1-5; cdr3_aa: CASSQDSPGVQPQHF
clone_size: -; v_call: TRBV28; j_call: TRBJ2-5; cdr3_aa: CASSLVGVRETQYF
clone_size: -; v_call: TRBV9; j_call: TRBJ2-3; cdr3_aa: CASSPRISVTDTQYF
clone_size: -; v_call: TRBV7-3; j_call: TRBJ2-3; cdr3_aa: CASSLNTWTYTDTQYF
clone_size: -; v_call: TRBV27; j_call: TRBJ1-6; cdr3_aa: CASGTPGPSILLHF
clone_size: once; v_call: TRBV5-1; j_call: TRBJ2-5; cdr3_aa: CASSFRTGEETQYF
clone_size: -; v_call: TRBV29-1; j_call: TRBJ2-1; cdr3_aa: CSAPKLATSSYNEQFF
clone_size: -; v_call: TRBV5-1; j_call: TRBJ2-6; cdr3_aa: CASSSGTGLTGANVLTF
clone_size: -; v_call: TRBV7-9; j_call: TRBJ1-1; cdr3_aa: CASSLGRMNTEAFF
clone_size: -; v_call: TRBV28; j_call: TRBJ2-2; cdr3_aa: CASGTSARAGELFF
clone_size: -; v_call: TRBV30; j_call: TRBJ1-5; cdr3_aa: CAWSVPLWDRGRRGNQPQHF
clone_size: once; v_call: TRBV5-4; j_call: TRBJ1-1; cdr3_aa: CASSSISGEGTEAFF
clone_size: -; v_call: TRBV28; j_call: TRBJ2-7; cdr3_aa: CASTPPRASGWYEQYF
clone_size: -; v_call: TRBV5-4; j_call: TRBJ2-7; cdr3_aa: CASSLSSGASYEQYF
clone_size: -; v_call: TRBV28; j_call: TRBJ2-1; cdr3_aa: CASSLPGPRLGEQFF
clone_size: -; v_call: TRBV28; j_call: TRBJ2-7; cdr3_aa: CASSRLGEGKSYEQYF
clone_size: -; v_call: TRBV19; j_call: TRBJ1-1; cdr3_aa: CASSIGSLEEAFF
clone_size: -; v_call: TRBV6-1; j_call: TRBJ1-1; cdr3_aa: CASTNMAGGTEAFF
clone_size: -; v_call: TRBV5-8; j_call: TRBJ1-2; cdr3_aa: CASSLGPAGGASGYTF
clone_size: once; v_call: TRBV11-3; j_call: TRBJ2-1; cdr3_aa: CASSLGGGLYNEQFF
clone_size: -; v_call: TRBV2; j_call: TRBJ2-7; cdr3_aa: CASSVQAGGYEQYF
clone_size: -; v_call: TRBV7-3; j_call: TRBJ2-1; cdr3_aa: CASSLQGNEQFF
clone_size: -; v_call: TRBV7-8; j_call: TRBJ1-4; cdr3_aa: CASSLALVGGGKLFF
clone_size: -; v_call: TRBV7-6; j_call: TRBJ1-2; cdr3_aa: CASSLEPNYGYTF
clone_size: -; v_call: TRBV5-4; j_call: TRBJ2-7; cdr3_aa: CASSLGQESYEQYF
clone_size: -; v_call: TRBV7-9; j_call: TRBJ2-2; cdr3_aa: CASKETSNTGELFF
clone_size: -; v_call: TRBV19; j_call: TRBJ2-1; cdr3_aa: CASSADVAGVINEQFF
clone_size: -; v_call: TRBV30; j_call: TRBJ1-5; cdr3_aa: CAWSVQGAQPQHF
clone_size: -; v_call: TRBV11-1; j_call: TRBJ2-1; cdr3_aa: CASSPPAGVPYNEQFF
clone_size: once; v_call: TRBV7-8; j_call: TRBJ2-1; cdr3_aa: CASSLASASGRVIGNEQFF
clone_size: -; v_call: TRBV10-2; j_call: TRBJ2-7; cdr3_aa: CASGTLRAEQYF
clone_size: -; v_call: TRBV5-4; j_call: TRBJ2-7; cdr3_aa: CASSRDQLRQYF